Below are 21 T cell receptor beta chains sequenced from a single sample in a study of T cell changes during pregnancy in multiple sclerosis (dated by TCRdb to about 2019). Libraries were made using the immunoSEQ multiplex PCR assay. What TCRdb holds here is the immuneACCESS table cut down to in-frame rearrangements. Part of the clones is not present; checked against another copy, under half of the missing clones reflect an unresolved V gene, and the others are unexplained. A total of around 52,000 clones appear in this sample, about 87% of them only once. The ten largest clones take up about 5% of the sample. The sequencing input was peripheral blood from another person, used as feeder cells. The receptors were sampled from a human donor whose cells served as feeder cells for cultures in a pregnancy study.

This clone has just one count. J is TRBJ1-1 and V is TRBV6-4; D ambiguous. The CDR3 contains 14 residues. Germline lookup yields CDR1 MRHNA and CDR2 SNTAGT. V was pared by 0 bases and J by 0 bases, with 5 bases between. This CDR3 is CASSDSTLNTEAFF. As DNA, the CDR3 is TGTGCCAGCAGTGACTCGACCCTGAACACTGAAGCTTTCTTT.

This chain links TRBV7-2 with TRBJ2-7; possible D gene TRBD2, 6 bases. V gave up 5 bases and J gave up 7 bases, with 18 bases separating them. Germline CDR1 reads SGHTA; CDR2 reads FQGNSA. There are 14 residues in the CDR3. CDR3 DNA: TGTGCCAGCAGCCCAAGCGGGTGGGAAGGGGAGCAGTACTTC. It translates to CASSPSGWEGEQYF. The whole variable domain, filled in from reference TRBV7-2 and TRBJ2-7, reads GAGVSQSPSNKVTEKGKDVELRCDPISGHTALYWYRQSLGQGLEFLIYFQGNSAPDKSGLPSDRFSAERTGGSVSTLTIQRTQQEDSAVYLCASSPSGWEGEQYFGPGTRLTVT.

J is TRBJ1-1 and V is TRBV12-5, with no clear D. Germline values: CDR1 LGHNT, CDR2 FRNRAP. The CDR3 spans 13 residues. Trimming stripped 3 bases from V and 5 bases from J, with 10 bases between. CDR3 bases: TGTGCTAGTGGTTTTTGGTGGCGAACTGAAGCTTTCTTT. Encoded protein: CASGFWWRTEAFF.

The chain links TRBV4-1 to TRBJ2-1; 7 nucleotides match TRBD2. The junction had 11 bases not matched to a gene; V was cut back by 4 bases and J by 2 bases. Germline V gene data show CDR1 as MGHRA and CDR2 as YSYEKL. The CDR3 covers 17 residues. CDR3 nucleotides: TGCGCCAGCAGCCGGGGGGGTGTGGTCATCACCTACAATGAGCAGTTCTTC. Translated, it gives CASSRGGVVITYNEQFF.

With respect to this clone: This sample includes further DNA sequences coding for the same CDR3. The CDR3 region is CASSLGGNTIYF. For the CDR3, the DNA is TGTGCCAGCAGCTTAGGGGGAAACACCATATATTTT. The chain combines TRBV11-2 with TRBJ1-3; D gene uncertain. The CDR3 totals 12 residues. V lost 1 base and J lost 4, with 2 bases in between. CDR1 and CDR2 (germline): SGHAT, FQNNGV.

The gene calls are TRBV2 and TRBJ2-5, with 10 bases matching TRBD2. The V segment lost 0 bases and the J segment 5 bases; nucleotides outside the gene matches: 0. The CDR3 extends over 14 amino acids. Germline-derived CDR1 and CDR2 are SNHLY and FYNNEI. This CDR3 is CASSEALAGETQYF. DNA for the CDR3: TGTGCCAGCAGTGAAGCACTAGCGGGGGAGACCCAGTACTTC.

The chain links TRBV9 to TRBJ1-5, with 9 nucleotides matching TRBD1. The V gene's germline CDR1 is SGDLS and CDR2 YYNGEE. This CDR3 is 21 amino acids long. The junction had 22 bases not matched to a gene; V was cut back by 3 bases and J by 3 bases. The CDR3, as DNA: TGTGCCAGCAGCGACGTCATACACAGGGGGCGCCTTCGAAAGGTCAATCAGCCCCAGCATTTT. Translated: CASSDVIHRGRLRKVNQPQHF.

This chain links TRBV5-6 with TRBJ1-4; perhaps TRBD1 as D (5 bases). Germline V gene sequence: CDR1 SGHDT, CDR2 YYEEEE. The CDR3 spans 14 residues. V gave up 4 bases and J gave up 4 bases, with 11 bases separating them. In DNA form, the CDR3 reads TGTGCCAGCAGCACCGGGACGCTTAATGAAAAACTGTTTTTT. It is translated as CASSTGTLNEKLFF. Full variable domain (outside the CDR3, taken from reference TRBV5-6 and TRBJ1-4): DAGVTQSPTHLIKTRGQQVTLRCSPKSGHDTVSWYQQALGQGPQFIFQYYEEEERQRGNFPDRFSGHQFPNYSSELNVNALLLGDSALYLCASSTGTLNEKLFFGSGTQLSVL.

J is TRBJ2-1 and V is TRBV28, with TRBD1 matching 9 bases. CDR3 length equals 13 residues. The junction had 4 bases not matched to a gene; V was cut back by 10 bases and J by 3 bases. CDR1 MDHEN and CDR2 SYDVKM come from the germline V gene. CDR3 nucleotide sequence: TGTGCCATCGACAGGGGGTTCTACAATGAGCAGTTCTTC. Translated, it gives CAIDRGFYNEQFF.

This chain uses TRBV5-5 with TRBJ2-7; no firm D call. This CDR3 spans 13 amino acids. Trimming removed 4 bases from V and 7 bases from J, with 15 bases in between. Germline lookup yields CDR1 SGHKS and CDR2 YYEKEE (reference sequence). Here the CDR3 DNA reads TGTGCCAGCAGCCGCGACCGGTGGGGTGAGCAGTACTTC. Its protein is CASSRDRWGEQYF.

The chain has TRBV19 and TRBJ1-2; TRBD1 matches at 8 bases. CDR3 length equals 13 residues. The germline gives CDR1 LNHDA, CDR2 SQIVND (reference sequence). With 4 bases clipped from V and 7 bases from J, the junction kept 5 bases outside the gene matches. The CDR3 sequence is CASSTGQVIGYTF. Here the CDR3 DNA reads TGTGCCAGTAGTACGGGACAGGTCATTGGCTACACCTTC.

The chain is built from TRBV29-1 and TRBJ1-1; D possibly corresponds to TRBD1 (5 bases). CDR1 is SQVTM, CDR2 ANQGSEA, per germline. V shed 1 base and J shed 1 base, with 13 bases lying between them. The CDR3 has 15 amino acids. The CDR3 here is CSVEGDSTGNTEAFF. The CDR3 bases are TGCAGCGTTGAAGGGGACTCAACAGGGAACACTGAAGCTTTCTTT. The variable domain in full, completed from reference TRBV29-1 and TRBJ1-1, reads SAVISQKPSRDICQRGTSLTIQCQVDSQVTMMFWYRQQPGQSLTLIATANQGSEATYESGFVIDKFPISRPNLTFSTLTVSNMSPEDSSIYLCSVEGDSTGNTEAFFGQGTRLTVV.

The chain links TRBV4-3 to TRBJ1-4; tentative D call: TRBD1 (5 bases). CDR3 length equals 16 residues. Looked up from germline, CDR1 is LGHNA and CDR2 is YSLEER. V was trimmed by 3 bases and J by 0 bases, leaving 11 bases between them. The CDR3 DNA sequence: TGCGCCAGCAGCCATATTCCAGGGTCAACTAATGAAAAACTGTTTTTT. Protein product: CASSHIPGSTNEKLFF.

V is TRBV30 and J is TRBJ1-5; TRBD1 matches at 8 bases. Germline CDR1 reads GTSNPN; CDR2 reads SVGIG (reference sequence). This CDR3 comprises 14 residues. V lost 1 base and J lost 4; bases outside the gene matches: 3. CDR3 amino acids: CAWSDGQGNQPQHF. The CDR3 DNA is TGTGCCTGGAGTGACGGACAGGGAAATCAGCCCCAGCATTTT.

Here the CDR3 reads CASSLWLAGGTDTQYF. The CDR3 DNA reads as TGTGCCAGCAGCCTCTGGCTAGCGGGAGGCACAGATACGCAGTATTTT. The genes are TRBV7-2 and TRBJ2-3, with TRBD2 matching over 10 bases. V trimming: 5 bases; J trimming: 1 base; junction bases outside the gene matches: 6. This CDR3 comprises 16 residues. Germline-derived CDR1 and CDR2 are SGHTA and FQGNSA.

This sequence joins TRBV7-8 and TRBJ2-1; D remains ambiguous. CDR1 and CDR2 (germline): SGHVS, FQNEAQ. The CDR3 length is 18 residues. The ends were cut back, 3 bases at V and 0 bases at J, with 18 bases in the middle. CDR3 in amino acids: CASSFSGYQRSSYNEQFF. Written as DNA, the CDR3 is TGTGCCAGCAGCTTCTCGGGCTATCAAAGGAGCTCCTACAATGAGCAGTTCTTC.

The rearrangement links TRBV25-1 to TRBJ1-1, with D unresolved. V dropped 8 bases and J dropped 0 bases, with 10 bases sitting between them. The V gene's germline CDR1 is MGHDK and CDR2 SYGVNS. This CDR3 comprises 13 residues. The CDR3 here is CASQSQVNTEAFF. The CDR3 DNA sequence: TGTGCCAGCCAGAGTCAGGTGAACACTGAAGCTTTCTTT.

The chain is built from TRBV11-3 and TRBJ2-2, with 10 bases matching TRBD2. The J segment lost 5 bases and the V segment lost 5 bases, leaving 11 bases of the junction unmatched. The germline V gene has CDR1 SGHNT and CDR2 YENEEA. This CDR3 is 17 amino acids long. The CDR3 loop is CASSPRGSGRKTGELFF. For the CDR3, the DNA is TGTGCCAGCAGCCCCCGGGGTAGCGGGAGGAAAACCGGGGAGCTGTTTTTT.

V usage is TRBV5-1 and J usage is TRBJ1-1; D gene uncertain. V was clipped by 0 bases and J by 7 bases, with 10 bases between them. Germline CDR1 is SGHRS and CDR2 is YFSETQ. The CDR3 has 13 amino acids. The CDR3 DNA sequence: TGCGCCAGCAGCTTGGGACCGCCTGATGAAGCTTTCTTT. It encodes CASSLGPPDEAFF.

This clone showed up many times. V gene TRBV14 combines with J gene TRBJ1-1; D may be TRBD1 (5 bases). The CDR3 runs 13 residues. The V end was cut by 0 bases, the J end by 4 bases, with 6 bases between. Germline V lookup: CDR1 SGHDN, CDR2 FVKESK. CDR3 nucleotides: TGTGCCAGCAGCCAAGAAGGGACCACTGAAGCTTTCTTT. This sequence encodes CASSQEGTTEAFF.

The chain uses TRBV7-9 and TRBJ1-1, with D hard to call. This CDR3 region has 14 residues. Trimming removed 3 bases at V and 7 bases at J, with 15 bases between. Germline CDR1 reads SEHNR; CDR2 reads FQNEAQ (reference sequence). In DNA, the CDR3 is TGTGCCAGCAGCTTGGCCCTTTTGGCGGGTGAAGCTTTCTTT. It specifies CASSLALLAGEAFF.